The clone carrying this T cell receptor beta chain has just a few counts. Its antigen remains unknown. Germline CDR1 reads SGHRS; CDR2 reads YFSETQ. The length of the CDR3 is 14 residues. V gave up 4 bases and J gave up 4 bases, with 11 bases separating them. This sample was taken from a study of cytomegalovirus exposure and HLA in healthy donors. Looking at the study overall: Tens of millions of unique TCR sequences came from HLA-typed donors in an early release. Falling in the Caucasian-associated ancestry cluster were roughly 86% of around 370 genotyped donors. Study results and limitations: The only immune exposure information that was available was CMV serostatus.

PCR amplification relied on 60 Vbeta primers (plus 13 Jbeta primers). How the authors handled the data: An analysis performed later counted 60 million to 90 million unique TCR beta chains (roughly 10 million of them shared). Using immunoSEQ multiplex PCR, the repertoire was profiled, and TCRdb retains in-frame clones only, with some absent. V and J calls and clone size come straight from that table; D and trimming were deduced from the DNA. Of some 200,000 clones in the sample, roughly four fifths were seen once. This sequence originates from a boy aged 2-15 years in good health and CMV-seronegative. V and J are TRBV5-1 and TRBJ1-4; D gene unclear. Sequenced: PBMCs. In DNA, the CDR3 is TGCGCCAGCAGCCCGGACGGGATTAATGAAAAACTGTTTTTT. Translation: CASSPDGINEKLFF.